This paragraph covers one TCR beta chain sequence. This clonotype was observed a handful of times. It lacks a known antigen. No much larger clone exists at a distance of one base, and base qualities are not known. This specimen belongs to a study of blood T cells in healthy people across ages (dated by TCRdb to the mid-2010s). With respect to the entire study: In model experiments, template switching captured about one uniquely barcoded TCR beta cDNA molecule for every two T cells. Age-related changes in TCR beta repertoire diversity were measured in the study by deep sequencing normalized with unique cDNA molecular identifiers. Donors were grouped into four age groups: young (average approximately 15 years), middle-aged (39), aged (62) and long-lived (about 90). Donors of different ages were randomly distributed across sequencing lanes to avoid experimental bias. For two donors (one aged 18 to 29 and one aged 80 or older), the study analyzed two additional independent replicas of 1 million unique cDNA reads from the same blood draw.

Broad study findings and their caveats: Conclusive comparison of naive and antigen-experienced compartments was prevented by the profiling of bulk unsorted PBMCs. Estimates of total diversity based on one million sequenced T cells were regarded as lower bounds and as underestimates. Compared with the aged group, the long-lived group had more naive CD4+ T cells, fewer expanded clones and increased TCR diversity, suggesting age selection. Observed TCR beta diversity per million T cells fell roughly linearly with age, and a significant reduction was already apparent by age around 40. Because the CMV infection status of the donors was unknown, age-related changes in expanded clonotypes may potentially have been confounded. A strong correlation was found between observed TCR beta diversity and the percentage of naive T cells measured by flow cytometry.

Donors were 39 systemically healthy Caucasian individuals from Russia aged roughly 6 to 90 years. About 10 milliliters of peripheral blood were collected from each donor into EDTA-treated Vacutainer tubes. Ficoll-Paque density-gradient centrifugation was used to isolate PBMCs, with at least 7 million obtained per sample. Trizol reagent was used to extract total RNA from PBMCs, with at least 6 micrograms per sample. For every donor, flow cytometry on a PBMC aliquot measured the percentage of naive CD45RAhigh/CD27high T cells. CDR1 and CDR2 were assigned from the germline V gene as MNHEY and SVGAGI. V is cut back by 3 bases and J by 7 bases, with 11 bases in the junction unmatched. From the cysteine up to the phenylalanine, the CDR3 has a length of 17 residues. Only the CDR3 region is kept as DNA, spanning 51 bases read in frame from base 1. Library preparation used 5' RACE. The instrument given in TCRdb is Illumina HiSeq 2500. The second PCR ran for about 6 to 12 cycles and used a J-beta primer mix along with a sample-barcoded 5' primer. Each TCR beta cDNA molecule received a unique molecular identifier from a template-switch 5' adaptor carrying 12 random nucleotides. Each sample yielded at least 2.5 million CDR3-containing paired-end reads. First-strand cDNA synthesis was performed from all RNA using the Mint cDNA synthesis kit, with priming by a TRBC-specific oligonucleotide. After uracil-DNA glycosylase treatment, a first 18-cycle PCR used universal primers M1SS and BC2_uni_R on all cDNA. Regarding the original processing steps: Normalization of each sample was performed by random selection of 1 million high-quality reads, each carrying a distinct molecular identifier. Instead of being binned into consensus sequences, reads that shared molecular identifiers were thrown out. MiTCR, with a Q25 quality threshold and the strictest error-elimination algorithm, was used for CDR3 identification, clonotype clustering and error correction. A nonparametric unseen species model with Euler transformation was used to estimate a lower bound on total TCR beta diversity. Using fastp trimming at Q25 and MiXCR clonotype assembly, TCRdb reanalyzed the public sequencing data and kept in-frame beta chains. Rows are combined by CDR3 protein, so each entry shows the most common genes and DNA. The V and J calls reflect TCRdb's pipeline rather than the authors' work. Across this sample there are 700,000 or so distinct CDR3 sequences, with 22% seen only once. Less than 25% of the sample belongs to the ten largest clones.

The source of this sequence is a man in his 70s in good health. The sequenced sample was blood. Recombination joined TRBV6-5 with TRBJ2-1, with TRBD2 matching 11 junction bases. DNA sequence: TGTGCCAGCAGTTATTATCTACTAGCGGGAGCTGGAAATGAGCAGTTCTTC. Its protein product is CASSYYLLAGAGNEQFF.